This T cell receptor (beta chain) was sequenced in a study of blood T cell repertoires in COVID-19. This CDR3 region has 14 residues. The germline CDR1 and CDR2 sequences are MDHEN and SYDVKM. Trimming took off 5 bases at V and 9 bases at J, with 17 bases between the two ends. The method was immunoSEQ multiplex PCR; TCRdb's version includes in-frame clones alone and lacks a portion of them. The table includes about 100,000 clones, around 88% detected once. The sequenced material came from peripheral blood. The chain combines TRBV28 with TRBJ2-1; tentative D call: TRBD2 (7 bases). The sequence came from a human donor in a cohort sampled during active COVID-19. The chain's CDR3 is CASSAEQGGGEQFF. CDR3 coding DNA: TGTGCCAGCAGTGCGGAACAGGGCGGGGGTGAGCAGTTCTTC.